The entry that follows covers one T cell receptor beta chain sequence. The table came from immunoSEQ multiplex PCR; TCRdb's copy has only in-frame clones and leaves some out. The table records some 200,000 clones, around 84% of them present only once. Trimming stripped 5 bases from V and 8 bases from J, with 10 bases between. The CDR3 consists of 12 residues. Germline V gives CDR1 SEHNR, CDR2 FQNEAQ (reference sequence). The sample originates from a study of blood T cell repertoires in COVID-19. Source material: peripheral blood. The receptor was derived from a man older than 75 with acute or convalescent COVID-19. The rearrangement uses TRBV7-9 and TRBJ2-1, with D tentatively TRBD2 (5 bases). This chain's CDR3 is CASSDGIDEQFF. The CDR3 nucleotides read TGTGCCAGCAGCGACGGGATTGATGAGCAGTTCTTC. Based on the CDR3 plus reference TRBV7-9 and TRBJ2-1, the full variable domain is DTGVSQNPRHKITKRGQNVTFRCDPISEHNRLYWYRQTLGQGPEFLTYFQNEAQLEKSRLLSDRFSAERPKGSFSTLEIQRTEQGDSAMYLCASSDGIDEQFFGPGTRLTVL.